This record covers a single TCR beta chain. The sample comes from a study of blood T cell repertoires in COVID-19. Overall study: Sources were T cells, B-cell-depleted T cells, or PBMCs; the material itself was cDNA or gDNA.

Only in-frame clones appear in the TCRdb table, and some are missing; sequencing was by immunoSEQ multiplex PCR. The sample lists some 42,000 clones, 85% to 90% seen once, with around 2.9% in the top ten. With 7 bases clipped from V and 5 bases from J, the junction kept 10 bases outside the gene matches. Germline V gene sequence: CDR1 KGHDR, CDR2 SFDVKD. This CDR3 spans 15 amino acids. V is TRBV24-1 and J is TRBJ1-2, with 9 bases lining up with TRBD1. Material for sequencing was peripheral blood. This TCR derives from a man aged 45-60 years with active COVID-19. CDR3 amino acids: CATRGEDRGFYGYTF. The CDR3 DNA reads TGTGCCACCAGGGGGGAAGACAGGGGGTTTTATGGCTACACCTTC.